The text below deals with one TCR beta chain. Its antigen is still unknown. The data belong to a study of blood T cells in healthy people across ages. Whole-study results and caveats: For the donors, CMV status was unknown and possibly confounded expanded clonotype changes.

The V gene lost 5 bases and the J gene lost 3 bases, with 22 bases spanning the gap. The germline V gene encodes CDR1 SGHVS and CDR2 FNYEAQ. The CDR3 totals 17 residues. A second PCR of roughly 7 to 11 cycles used a sample-barcoded 5' primer and a J-beta primer mix. TCRdb redid the calling of the 5' RACE reads with MiXCR, one entry per CDR3 protein. Found here are over 950,000 distinct CDR3 sequences, about two fifths of them singletons; the top ten hold 10% to 15%. The chain employs TRBV7-6 and TRBJ1-1; possibly TRBD1 for D (5 bases). This TCR came from a man younger than 35 in good health. Sequences were obtained from blood. The CDR3 DNA is TGTGCCAGCAGCCCAGGGTATGTCGGGTTCGGGGACACTGAAGCTTTCTTT. This sequence encodes CASSPGYVGFGDTEAFF.